This passage covers 18 T cell receptor beta chains from one sample sequenced in a study of blood T cell repertoires in COVID-19. The data were produced by immunoSEQ multiplex PCR, yet TCRdb's version contains in-frame clones alone and is incomplete. The data show around 360,000 clones, more than 70% seen once. The sample comprised PBMCs or T cells enriched from blood (not recorded which). These receptor sequences come from a man aged 35 to 55 in a cohort exposed to, infected with or recovered from COVID-19 (not recorded which).

The rearrangement joins TRBV9 to TRBJ2-1, with D unresolved. CDR1 is SGDLS and CDR2 is YYNGEE in the germline V gene. The CDR3 runs to 15 residues. V gave up 4 bases and J gave up 3 bases, with 14 bases separating them. CDR3 sequence: CASSNRPEDYNEQFF. The CDR3 bases are TGTGCCAGCAGCAATCGGCCCGAGGACTACAATGAGCAGTTCTTC.

The gene calls are TRBV7-9 and TRBJ2-3; TRBD2 matches 14 bases. CDR1 SEHNR and CDR2 FQNEAQ come from the germline V gene (reference sequence). The J segment lost 6 bases and the V segment lost 4 bases, leaving 6 bases of the junction unmatched. The CDR3 totals 16 residues. Here the CDR3 DNA reads TGTGCCAGCAGCTCGGGACTAGCGGGAGAAGTTGATACGCAGTATTTT. Its translation is CASSSGLAGEVDTQYF.

The V gene is TRBV7-9, the J gene TRBJ1-6; 10 nucleotides align to TRBD1. The CDR3 runs to 15 residues. The germline V gene encodes CDR1 SEHNR and CDR2 FQNEAQ (reference sequence). Trimming at V came to 8 bases and at J to 9 bases, leaving 10 bases not matched to a gene. CDR3 in DNA: TGTGCCAGCGGTATATGGACAGGGGGTAGTTCACCCCTCCACTTT. Residues: CASGIWTGGSSPLHF.

The chain employs TRBV19 and TRBJ2-3; maybe TRBD1 (6 bases). CDR3 length equals 15 residues. Germline lookup yields CDR1 LNHDA and CDR2 SQIVND (reference sequence). V lost 3 bases and J lost 2, with 12 bases in between. The CDR3 loop reads CASSIGSGDTDTQYF. As DNA, the CDR3 is TGTGCCAGTAGTATTGGCTCAGGGGACACAGATACGCAGTATTTT.

This chain uses TRBV28 with TRBJ2-2, with D possibly TRBD2 on 5 matching bases. Germline lookup yields CDR1 MDHEN and CDR2 SYDVKM. There are 14 residues in the CDR3. Trimming stripped 2 bases from V and 6 bases from J, with 10 bases between. The CDR3 region has the DNA TGTGCCAGCAGTTTAGGAGGACGCTCCGGGGAGCTGTTTTTT. Translation gives CASSLGGRSGELFF.

The chain joins TRBV5-4 to TRBJ1-1, with D perhaps matching TRBD1 (5 bases). Germline values: CDR1 SGHNT, CDR2 YYREEE (reference sequence). Trimming took off 0 bases at V and 4 bases at J, with 13 bases between the two ends. This CDR3 has 15 residues. The CDR3 DNA is TGTGCCAGCAGCTTGGCCTTGGGGCTTGGCACTGAAGCTTTCTTT. As protein: CASSLALGLGTEAFF.

The chain combines TRBV12-1 with TRBJ2-1; the DNA was not used to check the table's D call, TRBD2. TRBV12-1 is shown as a pseudogene. This CDR3 has 16 amino acids. The CDR3 spells CASSPEVALPYNEQFF. The CDR3, as DNA: TGTGCCAGCAGCCCGGAGGTGGCCCTACCCTACAATGAGCAGTTCTTC.

J is TRBJ2-7 and V is TRBV7-6; 10 nucleotides agree with TRBD2. V trimming: 5 bases; J trimming: 4 bases; junction bases outside the gene matches: 5. This CDR3 spans 14 amino acids. The V gene's germline CDR1 is SGHVS and CDR2 FNYEAQ. The CDR3 sequence: CASSPAGGGYEQYF. CDR3 nucleotides: TGTGCCAGCAGCCCAGCGGGAGGGGGATACGAGCAGTACTTC.

A single count supports this clone. The rearrangement uses TRBV18 and TRBJ2-2; 9 positions agree with TRBD1. The CDR3 is made up of 17 amino acids. Germline CDR1 KGHSH, CDR2 LQKENI. Trimming cost V 3 bases and J 5 bases; bases outside gene matches: 10. CDR3 bases: TGTGCCAGCTCACCGACCATGGACAGGGGTGGGACCGGGGAGCTGTTTTTT. It is translated as CASSPTMDRGGTGELFF.

This clone was seen a single time. As DNA, the CDR3 is TGTGCCAGCAGTCCGGACAGGGGGCTGTACAATGAGCAGTTCTTC. It specifies CASSPDRGLYNEQFF. V usage is TRBV7-6 and J usage is TRBJ2-1, with 11 bases identical to TRBD1. This CDR3 is 15 amino acids long. V lost 6 bases and J lost 4; bases outside the gene matches: 5. The V gene's germline CDR1 is SGHVS and CDR2 FNYEAQ.

The J gene is TRBJ2-7, the V gene TRBV7-8; D is unclear. This CDR3 spans 12 amino acids. Looked up from germline, CDR1 is SGHVS and CDR2 is FQNEAQ. V lost 5 bases and J 4 bases, leaving 9 bases between the germline ends. This CDR3 reads CASSPTAYEQYF. In DNA form, the CDR3 reads TGTGCCAGCAGCCCAACAGCTTACGAGCAGTACTTC.

This clone was seen a single time. This rearrangement joins TRBV23-1 to TRBJ1-5, with 8 bases fitting TRBD1. TRBV23-1 is assigned to the ORF class and has an uncertain function. This CDR3 has 18 residues. V was clipped by 0 bases and J by 0 bases; unmatched bases: 7. This CDR3 reads CASSQSNADRASNQPQHF. The DNA of the CDR3 is TGCGCCAGCAGTCAATCGAACGCGGACAGGGCTAGCAATCAGCCCCAGCATTTT.

The V call is TRBV2, the J call TRBJ1-1; possible D gene TRBD1, 6 bases. Trimming removed 8 bases from V and 0 bases from J, with 19 bases in between. Germline CDR1 SNHLY, CDR2 FYNNEI. CDR3 length equals 16 residues. CDR3 sequence: CASLVGAPGVNTEAFF. The CDR3 nucleotides read TGTGCCAGCCTCGTGGGGGCTCCAGGTGTGAACACTGAAGCTTTCTTT.

The V call is TRBV11-2, the J call TRBJ2-2; TRBD1 aligns across 7 bases. The CDR3 is made up of 14 amino acids. Per germline, CDR1 SGHAT and CDR2 FQNNGV. V was pared by 3 bases and J by 6 bases, with 4 bases of the junction left unmatched. The CDR3 protein is CASSLGQFAGELFF. CDR3 bases: TGTGCCAGCAGCTTGGGACAGTTCGCCGGGGAGCTGTTTTTT.

The V call is TRBV15, the J call TRBJ1-5, with 9 bases fitting TRBD1. This CDR3 comprises 19 residues. Germline CDR1 reads LNHNV; CDR2 reads YYDKDF (reference sequence). The V gene end was trimmed by 2 bases and the J gene end by 0 bases; junction bases not matched to a gene: 11. The CDR3 here is CATSRTFTGTGNSNQPQHF. CDR3 sequence (DNA): TGTGCCACCAGCAGAACTTTTACCGGGACAGGGAATAGCAATCAGCCCCAGCATTTT.

The rearrangement links TRBV6-2 or TRBV6-3 to TRBJ2-7; 10 positions agree with TRBD1. This CDR3 spans 16 amino acids. Germline-derived CDR1 and CDR2 are MNHEY and SVGEGT. V lost 2 bases to trimming and J lost 6 bases; unmatched junction nucleotides: 10. CDR3 protein: CASSYAWDRGRSEQYF. Here the CDR3 DNA reads TGTGCCAGCAGTTACGCTTGGGACAGGGGTAGGAGCGAGCAGTACTTC.

On this clone: The same CDR3 also results from other DNA sequences found in this sample. This chain joins TRBV28 and TRBJ1-3; no firm D call. CDR1 MDHEN and CDR2 SYDVKM come from the germline V gene. V was pared by 2 bases and J by 0 bases, with 5 bases between. This CDR3 is built from 14 residues. The CDR3 reads CASSLRGSGNTIYF. The DNA for the CDR3 is TGTGCCAGCAGTTTAAGAGGCTCTGGAAACACCATATATTTT.

The chain has TRBV11-3 and TRBJ2-1, with 8 bases aligning to TRBD2. The CDR3 is made up of 15 amino acids. Germline assignment: CDR1 SGHNT and CDR2 YENEEA. V trimming: 2 bases; J trimming: 4 bases; junction bases outside the gene matches: 4. CDR3 residues: CASSLFSGNYNEQFF. The CDR3 DNA reads TGTGCCAGCAGCTTATTTAGCGGGAATTACAATGAGCAGTTCTTC.